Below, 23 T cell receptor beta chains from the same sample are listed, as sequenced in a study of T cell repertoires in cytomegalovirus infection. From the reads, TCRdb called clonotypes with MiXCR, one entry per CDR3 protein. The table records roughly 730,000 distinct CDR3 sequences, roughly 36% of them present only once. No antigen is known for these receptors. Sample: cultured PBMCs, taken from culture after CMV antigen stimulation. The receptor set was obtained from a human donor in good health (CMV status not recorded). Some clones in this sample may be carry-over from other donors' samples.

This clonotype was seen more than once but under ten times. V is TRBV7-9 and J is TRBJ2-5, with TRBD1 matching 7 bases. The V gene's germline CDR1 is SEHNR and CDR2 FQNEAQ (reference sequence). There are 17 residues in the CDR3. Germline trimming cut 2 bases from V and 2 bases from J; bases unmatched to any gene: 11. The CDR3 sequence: CASSLSGQAAYQETQYF. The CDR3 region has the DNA TGTGCCAGCAGCTTATCCGGACAGGCGGCGTATCAAGAGACCCAGTACTTC.

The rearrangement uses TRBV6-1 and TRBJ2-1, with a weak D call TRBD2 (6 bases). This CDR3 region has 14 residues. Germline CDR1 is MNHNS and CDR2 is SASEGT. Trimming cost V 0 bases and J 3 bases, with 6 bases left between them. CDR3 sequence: CASSEAGGYNEQFF. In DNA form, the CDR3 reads TGTGCCAGCAGTGAAGCGGGGGGCTACAATGAGCAGTTCTTC.

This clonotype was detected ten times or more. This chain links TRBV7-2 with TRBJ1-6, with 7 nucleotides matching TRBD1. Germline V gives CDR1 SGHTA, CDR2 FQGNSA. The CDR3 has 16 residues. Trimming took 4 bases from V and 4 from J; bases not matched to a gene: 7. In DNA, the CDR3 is TGTGCCAGCAGCTGGTCGGGACAGATGTATAATTCACCCCTCCACTTT. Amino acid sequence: CASSWSGQMYNSPLHF.

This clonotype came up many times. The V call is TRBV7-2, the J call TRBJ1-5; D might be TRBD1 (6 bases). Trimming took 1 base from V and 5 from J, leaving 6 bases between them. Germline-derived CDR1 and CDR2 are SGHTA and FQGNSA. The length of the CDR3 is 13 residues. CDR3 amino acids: CASSLDRDQPQHF. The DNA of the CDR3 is TGTGCCAGCAGCTTAGACAGGGATCAGCCCCAGCATTTT.

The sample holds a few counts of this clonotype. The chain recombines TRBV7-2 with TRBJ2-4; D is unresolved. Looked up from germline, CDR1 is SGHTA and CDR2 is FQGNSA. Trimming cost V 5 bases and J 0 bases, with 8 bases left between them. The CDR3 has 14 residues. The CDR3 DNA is TGTGCCAGCAGCCCCGCAATAGCCAAAAACATTCAGTACTTC. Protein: CASSPAIAKNIQYF.

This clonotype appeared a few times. CDR3 bases: TGCAGCGCCGGGACCGTCGGGAACACCGGGGAGCTGTTTTTT. Encoded protein: CSAGTVGNTGELFF. The chain joins TRBV29-1 to TRBJ2-2, with D possibly being TRBD1 or TRBD2 (5 bases each). Germline V lookup: CDR1 SQVTM, CDR2 ANQGSEA. V lost 7 bases to trimming and J lost 1 base, with 13 bases between them. This CDR3 is built from 14 residues.

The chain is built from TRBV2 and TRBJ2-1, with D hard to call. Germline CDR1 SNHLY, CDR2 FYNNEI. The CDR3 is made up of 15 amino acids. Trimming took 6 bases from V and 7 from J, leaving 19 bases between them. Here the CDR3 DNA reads TGTGCCAGCAGGAAAAGGCGAACCGTAGGTAATGAGCAGTTCTTC. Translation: CASRKRRTVGNEQFF.

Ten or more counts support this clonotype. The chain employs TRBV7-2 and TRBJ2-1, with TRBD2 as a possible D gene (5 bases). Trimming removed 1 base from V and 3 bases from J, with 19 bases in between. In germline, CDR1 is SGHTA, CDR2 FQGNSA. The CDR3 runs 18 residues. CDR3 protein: CASSLGLRNGLGYNEQFF. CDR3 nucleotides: TGTGCCAGCAGCTTAGGACTAAGAAATGGCCTCGGCTACAATGAGCAGTTCTTC.

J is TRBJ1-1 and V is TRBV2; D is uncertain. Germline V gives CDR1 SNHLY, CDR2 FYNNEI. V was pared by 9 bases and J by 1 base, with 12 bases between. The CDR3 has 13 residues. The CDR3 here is CASTYGKNTEAFF. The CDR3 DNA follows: TGTGCCAGTACTTACGGGAAGAACACTGAAGCTTTCTTT. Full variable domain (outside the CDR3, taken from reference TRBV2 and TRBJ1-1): EPEVTQTPSHQVTQMGQEVILRCVPISNHLYFYWYRQILGQKVEFLVSFYNNEISEKSEIFDDQFSVERPDGSNFTLKIRSTKLEDSAMYFCASTYGKNTEAFFGQGTRLTVV.

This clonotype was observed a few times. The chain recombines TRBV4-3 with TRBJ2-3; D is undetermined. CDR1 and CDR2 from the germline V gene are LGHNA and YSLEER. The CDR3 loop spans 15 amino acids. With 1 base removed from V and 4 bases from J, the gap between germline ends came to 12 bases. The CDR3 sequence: CASSQGVAGSDTQYF. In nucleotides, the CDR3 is TGCGCCAGCAGCCAAGGGGTAGCCGGATCAGATACGCAGTATTTT.

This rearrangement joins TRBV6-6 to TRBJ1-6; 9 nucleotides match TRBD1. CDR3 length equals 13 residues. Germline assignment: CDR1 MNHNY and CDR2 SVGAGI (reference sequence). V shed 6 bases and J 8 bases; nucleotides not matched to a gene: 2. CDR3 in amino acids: CASRGQGHSPLHF. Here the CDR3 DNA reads TGTGCCAGCAGGGGACAGGGTCATTCACCCCTCCACTTT.

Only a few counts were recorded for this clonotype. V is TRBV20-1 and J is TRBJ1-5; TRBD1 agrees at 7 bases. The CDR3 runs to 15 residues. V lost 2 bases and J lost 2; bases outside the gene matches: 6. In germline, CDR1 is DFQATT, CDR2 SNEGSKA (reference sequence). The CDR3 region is CSARRGRSGNQPQHF. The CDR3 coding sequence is TGCAGTGCTAGAAGGGGGCGATCGGGCAATCAGCCCCAGCATTTT.

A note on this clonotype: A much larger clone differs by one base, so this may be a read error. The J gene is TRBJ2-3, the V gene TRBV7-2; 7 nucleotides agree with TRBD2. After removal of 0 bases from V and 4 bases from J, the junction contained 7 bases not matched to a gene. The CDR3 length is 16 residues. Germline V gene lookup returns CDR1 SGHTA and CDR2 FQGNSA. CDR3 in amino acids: CASSLAVMGGADTQYF. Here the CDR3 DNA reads TGTGCCAGCAGCTTAGCTGTCATGGGGGGGGCAGATACGCAGTATTTT. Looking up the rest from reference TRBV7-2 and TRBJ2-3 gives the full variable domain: GAGVSQSPSNKVTEKGKDVELRCDPISGHTALYWYRQSLGQGLEFLIYFQGNSAPDKSGLPSDRFSAERTGGSVSTLTIQRTQQEDSAVYLCASSLAVMGGADTQYFGPGTRLTVL.

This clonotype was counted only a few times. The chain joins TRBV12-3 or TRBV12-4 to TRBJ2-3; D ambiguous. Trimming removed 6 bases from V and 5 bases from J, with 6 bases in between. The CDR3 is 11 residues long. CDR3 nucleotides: TGTGCCAGCAGGTGGGGAGATACGCAGTATTTT. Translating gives CASRWGDTQYF.

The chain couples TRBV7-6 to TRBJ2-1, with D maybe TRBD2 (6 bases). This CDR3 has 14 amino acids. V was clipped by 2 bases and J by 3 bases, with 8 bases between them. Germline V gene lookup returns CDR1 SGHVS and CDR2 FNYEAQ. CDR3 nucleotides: TGTGCCAGCAGCTTATGGGGACTCTACAATGAGCAGTTCTTC. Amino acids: CASSLWGLYNEQFF.

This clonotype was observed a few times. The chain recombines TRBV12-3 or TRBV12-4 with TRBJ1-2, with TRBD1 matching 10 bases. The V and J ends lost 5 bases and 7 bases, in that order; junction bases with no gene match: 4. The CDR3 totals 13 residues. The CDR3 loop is CASSGDRGSGYTF. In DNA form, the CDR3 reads TGTGCCAGCAGTGGGGACAGGGGCAGTGGCTACACCTTC.

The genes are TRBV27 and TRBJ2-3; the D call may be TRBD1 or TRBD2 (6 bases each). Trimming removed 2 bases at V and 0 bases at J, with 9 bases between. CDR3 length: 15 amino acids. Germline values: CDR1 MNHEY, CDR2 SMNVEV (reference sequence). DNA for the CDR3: TGTGCCAGCAGTTTAAGGAGGGGGAGCACAGATACGCAGTATTTT. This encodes CASSLRRGSTDTQYF.

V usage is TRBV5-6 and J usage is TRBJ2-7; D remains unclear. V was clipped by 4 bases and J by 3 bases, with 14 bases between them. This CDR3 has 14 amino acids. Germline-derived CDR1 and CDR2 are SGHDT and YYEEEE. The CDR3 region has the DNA TGTGCCAGCAGCCCCCGTGGGCAGTACTACGAGCAGTACTTC. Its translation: CASSPRGQYYEQYF.

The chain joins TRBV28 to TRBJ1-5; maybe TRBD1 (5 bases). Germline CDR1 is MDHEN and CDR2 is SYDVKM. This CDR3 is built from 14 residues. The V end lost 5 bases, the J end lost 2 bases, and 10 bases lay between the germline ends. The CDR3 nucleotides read TGTGCCAGCAGTCCTATACAGGGCAATCAGCCCCAGCATTTT. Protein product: CASSPIQGNQPQHF.

CDR3 in DNA: TGTGCCAGCAGTTACTCGGGGGGTATTGACACTGAAGCTTTCTTT. Translation: CASSYSGGIDTEAFF. The chain uses TRBV6-6 and TRBJ1-1; tentative D call: TRBD1 (5 bases). The germline gives CDR1 MNHNY, CDR2 SVGAGI (reference sequence). Trimming took 0 bases from V and 3 from J, leaving 11 bases between them. The CDR3 sequence is 15 residues long.

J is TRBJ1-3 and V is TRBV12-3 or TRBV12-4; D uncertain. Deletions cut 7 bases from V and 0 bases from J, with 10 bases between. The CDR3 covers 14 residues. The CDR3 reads CASILRNSGNTIYF. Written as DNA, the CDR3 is TGTGCCAGCATCCTAAGGAACTCTGGAAACACCATATATTTT.

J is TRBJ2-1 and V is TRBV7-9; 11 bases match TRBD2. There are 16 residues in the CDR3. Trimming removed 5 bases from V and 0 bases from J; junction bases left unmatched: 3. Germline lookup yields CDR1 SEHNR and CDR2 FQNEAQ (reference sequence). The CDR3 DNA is TGTGCCAGCAGCCCGACTAGCGGGGTCTCCTACAATGAGCAGTTCTTC. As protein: CASSPTSGVSYNEQFF.

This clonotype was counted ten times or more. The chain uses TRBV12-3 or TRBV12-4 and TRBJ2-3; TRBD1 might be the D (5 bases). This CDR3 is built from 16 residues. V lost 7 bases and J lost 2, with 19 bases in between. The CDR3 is CASTKGAGSNTDTQYF. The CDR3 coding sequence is TGTGCCAGCACTAAAGGGGCAGGGTCTAACACAGATACGCAGTATTTT.